This TCR beta chain was retrieved from a study of identical twins. Study-wide results and limits: Recombination models fit unrelated individuals' TCR alpha sharing but underestimated twins'.

TCRdb reanalysed the 5' RACE reads using MiXCR and keeps one entry per CDR3 protein. Of fewer than 650,000 distinct CDR3 sequences detected, more than 9% appear once; the ten largest clones hold more than 2.5%. This clonotype was seen a handful of times. The target antigen is unknown. The same data also went into a second study, on yellow fever vaccine responses in identical twins.

Sequencing was done on a sample of PBMCs. The source of this sequence is a young woman in good health.

The CDR3 loop reads CSATQGQVSNQPQHF. The CDR3, as DNA: TGCAGTGCTACTCAGGGACAGGTTAGCAATCAGCCCCAGCATTTT. The V gene is TRBV20-1, the J gene TRBJ1-5, with 8 nucleotides matching TRBD1. The trim removed 4 bases at V and 0 bases at J, leaving 5 bases unmatched. The CDR3 is made up of 15 amino acids. Germline CDR1 reads DFQATT; CDR2 reads SNEGSKA (reference sequence).